This T cell receptor beta chain appears in the sequencing data of a study of PD-1 blockade in classical Hodgkin lymphoma. Overall study findings and caveats: Newly diagnosed patients were said to have less baseline TCR diversity than healthy donors did. Patients who responded completely had about the same baseline diversity as newly diagnosed patients.

Autologous stem cell transplantation was followed by relapse in every patient, and brentuximab vedotin exposure varied. Germline V gene data show CDR1 as MNHEY and CDR2 as SVGAGI. CDR3 length equals 16 residues. The junction had 6 bases not matched to a gene; V was cut back by 2 bases and J by 2 bases. Regarding this clone: Its specificity is unknown.

Data came from immunoSEQ multiplex PCR; TCRdb stores just in-frame clones and leaves some out. The sample lists some 43,000 clones; roughly nine tenths were seen once. This TCR came from a human donor with classical Hodgkin lymphoma. Sequencing used peripheral blood mononuclear cells (PBMCs), obtained before the second cycle of nivolumab. The V and J genes are TRBV6-5 and TRBJ2-7, with 10 positions matching TRBD1. The chain's CDR3 is CASSYTSGTGAYEQYF. DNA of the CDR3: TGTGCCAGCAGTTACACCTCCGGGACAGGGGCCTACGAGCAGTACTTC.